The present T cell receptor beta chain was sequenced within a study of T-cell memory formation after mild COVID-19. Notes on the study in general: The SARS-CoV-2 specificity of second-wave clones reaching peak at day 37 remained unverified.

This clonotype was counted only a few times. Its antigen is undetermined. Each CDR3 protein gets one entry after TCRdb re-called the 5' RACE reads with MiXCR. Found here are approximately 300,000 distinct CDR3 sequences, just under 20% of them singletons; the top ten hold roughly 20%. Germline V lookup: CDR1 KGHDR, CDR2 SFDVKD. J was trimmed by 3 bases and V by 1 base; bases with no gene match: 3. This CDR3 is built from 16 residues. The sequence came from a man younger than 35 who had mild COVID-19 (a few samples of this study predate the infection). Cell type and time point are not known. This chain joins TRBV24-1 and TRBJ2-3; TRBD1 matches 10 bases. The sample comprised PBMCs or a T cell subset sorted from them (not recorded which). CDR3 nucleotide sequence: TGTGCCACCAGTGATTTCAGGACAGGGGGAACAGATACGCAGTATTTT. The encoded protein is CATSDFRTGGTDTQYF.